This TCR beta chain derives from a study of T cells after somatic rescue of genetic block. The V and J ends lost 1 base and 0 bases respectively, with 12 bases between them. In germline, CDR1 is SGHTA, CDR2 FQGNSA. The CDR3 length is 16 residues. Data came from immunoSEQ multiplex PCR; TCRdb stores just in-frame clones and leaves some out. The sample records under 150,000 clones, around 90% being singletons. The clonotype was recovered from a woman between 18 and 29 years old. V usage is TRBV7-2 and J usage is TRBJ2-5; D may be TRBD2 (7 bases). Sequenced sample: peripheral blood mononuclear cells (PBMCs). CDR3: CASSLVGGAHQETQYF. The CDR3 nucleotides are TGTGCCAGCAGCTTAGTAGGGGGGGCGCACCAAGAGACCCAGTACTTC.